A single sample is the source of the 17 T cell receptor beta chains below, sequenced in a study of T cells in women clearing cervical HPV infection (dated by TCRdb to the late 2010s). Library construction relied on the immunoSEQ multiplex PCR assay. This immuneACCESS table, as held by TCRdb, lists in-frame sequences with V and J called but not all clones. Of the missing ones, under half trace to an unresolved V gene in checked studies; the others have no known cause. This sample's listing comprises tens of thousands of clones. Clones ranked in the top ten supply approximately 6% of the sample. The source material was blood buffy coat. Source of these receptors: a woman between 18 and 75 years old with a cervical HPV16 infection that either progressed to CIN3+ or cleared (not recorded which).

Regarding this clone: From the germline J gene comes the end of the CDR3, since the read stops 3 residues before it. The chain recombines TRBV7-9 with TRBJ1-2; D might be TRBD1 (6 bases). This CDR3 region has 15 residues. Germline-derived CDR1 and CDR2 are SEHNR and FQNEAQ (reference sequence). The V and J ends lost 7 bases and 0 bases respectively, with 15 bases between them. CDR3 amino acids: CASTGKTGSNYGYTF. The DNA read from the CDR3 is TGTGCCAGCACGGGCAAGACAGGTTCTAACTATGGC.

To note about this clone: The CDR3 is cut off 3 residues early in the read; its end comes from the germline J gene. The chain couples TRBV30 to TRBJ2-1; maybe TRBD2 (5 bases). This CDR3 region has 14 residues. The germline V gene has CDR1 GTSNPN and CDR2 SVGIG (reference sequence). V lost 0 bases, J lost 6 bases, and 12 bases lay in between. The CDR3 bases that were read are TGTGCCTGGAGTGTAAGCGGAGCCACCAATGAG. This encodes CAWSVSGATNE. The entire CDR3 reads CAWSVSGATNEQFF.

The CDR3 is CAISPTGTNEKLFF. CDR3 DNA (partial): TGTGCCATCAGCCCGACAGGGACTAATGAAAAA. This sequence joins TRBV10-3 and TRBJ1-4; 7 bases map to TRBD1. The read gets to within 3 residues of the CDR3 end, and the germline J gene fills in the rest. Germline-derived CDR1 and CDR2 are ENHRY and SYGVKD. Trimming took 6 bases from V and 2 from J; bases not matched to a gene: 3. The CDR3 length is 14 residues.

With respect to this clone: The read terminates 3 residues ahead of where the CDR3 ends, so the germline J gene completes it. The chain carries TRBV5-1 and TRBJ2-7; the match to TRBD2 covers 9 bases. Trimming at V came to 1 base and at J to 6 bases, leaving 8 bases not matched to a gene. This CDR3 region has 15 residues. Germline CDR1 reads SGHRS; CDR2 reads YFSETQ. The CDR3 reads CASSLNGQREVEQYF. Partial CDR3 DNA: TGCGCCAGCAGCTTGAACGGGCAGCGGGAGGTCGAG.

Turning to this clone: Read data end 3 residues before the CDR3 end; the end is taken from the germline J gene. The rearrangement links TRBV29-1 to TRBJ1-1, with a tentative D call TRBD1 (6 bases). Trimming cost V 0 bases and J 5 bases, with 13 bases left between them. CDR1 and CDR2 from the germline V gene are SQVTM and ANQGSEA. CDR3 size: 14 residues. CDR3 DNA, as far as it was read: TGCAGCGTTGAAGAAGGAGGGGGATCGACTGAA. This encodes CSVEEGGGSTE. Given in full, the CDR3 is CSVEEGGGSTEAFF.

Notes on this clone: The read falls 3 residues short of the CDR3 end, and the missing part is taken from the germline J gene. The chain employs TRBV5-1 and TRBJ2-1; 9 nucleotides agree with TRBD1. Germline values: CDR1 SGHRS, CDR2 YFSETQ. The ends lost 3 bases at V and 4 bases at J; junction bases unmatched: 5. CDR3 size: 15 residues. The CDR3 spells CASSSLQGAYNEQFF. CDR3 DNA, as far as it was read: TGCGCCAGCAGCTCCCTACAGGGGGCGTACAATGAG.

With respect to this clone: The CDR3 end lies 3 residues beyond the end of the read and is filled in from the germline J gene. V gene TRBV5-4 combines with J gene TRBJ2-5; 7 bases align to TRBD2. The CDR3 contains 15 residues. Unmatched junction bases numbered 11, after V lost 4 bases and J lost 5 bases. Per germline, CDR1 SGHNT and CDR2 YYREEE (reference sequence). This CDR3 reads CASSRLNSGWETQYF. Partial CDR3 DNA: TGTGCCAGCAGCCGCCTTAATAGCGGGTGGGAGACC.

Worth noting for this clone: Read data end 3 residues before the CDR3 end; the end is taken from the germline J gene. The chain recombines TRBV18 with TRBJ2-7; D is perhaps TRBD1 (6 bases). V was trimmed by 5 bases and J by 6 bases, leaving 20 bases between them. This CDR3 comprises 15 residues. Germline V gene lookup returns CDR1 KGHSH and CDR2 LQKENI. CDR3 sequence: CASSGQGQNRREQYF. CDR3 DNA (partial): TGTGCCAGCTCAGGTCAGGGACAAAATCGGCGCGAG.

Worth noting for this clone: The read stops 3 residues short of the end of the CDR3; the missing end is completed from the germline J gene. This chain links TRBV28 with TRBJ2-1, with TRBD1 matching 9 bases. There are 13 residues in the CDR3. V was clipped by 6 bases and J by 9 bases; unmatched bases: 6. The V gene's germline CDR1 is MDHEN and CDR2 SYDVKM. This chain's CDR3 is CASSTGQGREQFF. Incomplete CDR3 DNA: TGTGCCAGCAGCACGGGACAGGGTCGTGAG. Based on the CDR3 plus reference TRBV28 and TRBJ2-1, the full variable domain is DVKVTQSSRYLVKRTGEKVFLECVQDMDHENMFWYRQDPGLGLRLIYFSYDVKMKEKGDIPEGYSVSREKKERFSLILESASTNQTSMYLCASSTGQGREQFFGPGTRLTVL.

Concerning this clone: The read ends 3 residues shy of where the CDR3 ends; the end is completed using the germline J gene. J is TRBJ2-1 and V is TRBV19, with 7 bases matching TRBD2. The germline V gene encodes CDR1 LNHDA and CDR2 SQIVND (reference sequence). J lost 5 bases, V lost 6 bases, and 10 bases had no gene match. The CDR3 has 15 residues. The part of the CDR3 DNA that was read is TGTGCCAGTAGCATGTCTGGGGACTACCACAATGAG. Protein: CASSMSGDYHNE. The whole CDR3 sequence reads CASSMSGDYHNEQFF. Variable domain in full (rest from reference TRBV19 and TRBJ2-1): DGGITQSPKYLFRKEGQNVTLSCEQNLNHDAMYWYRQDPGQGLRLIYYSQIVNDFQKGDIAEGYSVSREKKESFPLTVTSAQKNPTAFYLCASSMSGDYHNEQFFGPGTRLTVL.

About this clone itself: Read coverage stops 3 residues before the CDR3 terminus; the germline J gene supplies the remainder. The chain joins TRBV2 to TRBJ2-5, with TRBD2 matching 7 bases. V shed 4 bases and J 3 bases; nucleotides not matched to a gene: 8. Germline CDR1 reads SNHLY; CDR2 reads FYNNEI. CDR3 length equals 15 residues. The CDR3 loop reads CASSAGGGSEETQYF. CDR3 bases read: TGTGCCAGCAGTGCGGGAGGCGGGAGCGAAGAGACC.

Comments on this clone: The read falls 3 residues short of the CDR3 end, and the missing part is taken from the germline J gene. Other DNA sequences in the sample encode the same CDR3. The V gene is TRBV5-1, the J gene TRBJ2-5, with TRBD2 identical over 14 bases. V was pared by 0 bases and J by 2 bases, with 0 bases of the junction left unmatched. CDR1 is SGHRS and CDR2 is YFSETQ in the germline V gene. The CDR3 length is 16 residues. The CDR3 protein is CASSLGLAGGQETQYF. CDR3 bases read: TGCGCCAGCAGCTTGGGACTAGCGGGAGGGCAAGAGACC.

Comment on this clone: With the read ending 3 residues before the CDR3 end, the germline J gene is used to fill in that end. The chain employs TRBV5-6 and TRBJ2-2; the D is unclear. Per germline, CDR1 SGHDT and CDR2 YYEEEE. Trimming removed 1 base at V and 6 bases at J, with 7 bases between. The CDR3 runs to 13 residues. The sequenced part of the CDR3 DNA is TGTGCCAGCAGCTTGCCGGTACCCGGGGAG. Its protein product is CASSLPVPGE. The entire CDR3 sequence reads CASSLPVPGELFF. The whole variable domain, filled in from reference TRBV5-6 and TRBJ2-2, reads DAGVTQSPTHLIKTRGQQVTLRCSPKSGHDTVSWYQQALGQGPQFIFQYYEEEERQRGNFPDRFSGHQFPNYSSELNVNALLLGDSALYLCASSLPVPGELFFGEGSRLTVL.

As to this clone: One junction end does not reproduce the germline sequence, and a read error may be involved. The CDR3 end is not reached by the read, which stops 3 residues before it; the germline J gene fills it in. V gene TRBV19 combines with J gene TRBJ2-1; 9 bases are shared with TRBD2. The CDR3 is 16 residues long. The germline gives CDR1 LNHDA, CDR2 SQIVND (reference sequence). CDR3 region: CASRIGGRASYNEQFF. The CDR3 DNA, read in part, is TGTGCCAGTAGGATAGGCGGGAGGGCCTCGTACAATGAG.

With regard to this clone: The sequenced fragment ends 3 residues before the CDR3 boundary, so the rest is inferred from the germline J gene. The rearrangement links TRBV20-1 to TRBJ2-4, with 10 bases matching TRBD2. Germline trimming cut 3 bases from V and 4 bases from J; bases unmatched to any gene: 9. The CDR3 totals 16 residues. In germline, CDR1 is DFQATT, CDR2 SNEGSKA (reference sequence). The DNA read from the CDR3 is TGCAGTGCTAGGCGCCTAGCGGGGGACGCTAAAAACATT. This translates into CSARRLAGDAKNI. The full CDR3 is CSARRLAGDAKNIQYF.

On this clone itself: Coverage ceases 3 residues before the CDR3 finishes, and the germline J gene fills in the end. The chain uses TRBV7-8 and TRBJ1-2; TRBD1 matches 7 bases. CDR1 is SGHVS and CDR2 is FQNEAQ in the germline V gene. There are 14 residues in the CDR3. Trimming took 5 bases from V and 5 from J; bases not matched to a gene: 8. The DNA read from the CDR3 is TGTGCCAGCAGCCGCAGGGACAGCTCTTATGGC. As protein: CASSRRDSSYG. The complete CDR3 reads CASSRRDSSYGYTF. Full variable domain (remainder filled in from reference TRBV7-8 and TRBJ1-2): GAGVSQSPRYKVAKRGQDVALRCDPISGHVSLFWYQQALGQGPEFLTYFQNEAQLDKSGLPSDRFFAERPEGSVSTLKIQRTQQEDSAVYLCASSRRDSSYGYTFGSGTRLTVV.

For this clone: Read sequence stops 3 residues before the CDR3 end, and the germline J gene provides the missing end. The V gene is TRBV19, the J gene TRBJ1-2, with D possibly being TRBD1 (6 bases). Germline V gives CDR1 LNHDA, CDR2 SQIVND (reference sequence). The CDR3 has 15 residues. The sequenced part of the CDR3 DNA is TGTGCCAGTAGTATAGGAGCTACAGGGATCCACGAC. Translated, it gives CASSIGATGIHD. The CDR3 as a whole reads CASSIGATGIHDYTF.